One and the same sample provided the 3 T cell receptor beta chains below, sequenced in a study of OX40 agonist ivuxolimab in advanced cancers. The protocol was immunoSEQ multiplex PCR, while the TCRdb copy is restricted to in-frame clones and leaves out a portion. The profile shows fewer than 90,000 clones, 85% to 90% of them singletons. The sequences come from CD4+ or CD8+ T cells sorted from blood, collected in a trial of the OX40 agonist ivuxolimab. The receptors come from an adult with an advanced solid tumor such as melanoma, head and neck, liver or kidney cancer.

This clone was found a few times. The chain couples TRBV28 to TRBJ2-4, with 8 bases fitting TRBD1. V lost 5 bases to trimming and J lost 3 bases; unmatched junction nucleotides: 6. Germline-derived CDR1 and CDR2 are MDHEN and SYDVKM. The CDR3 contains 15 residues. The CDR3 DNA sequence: TGTGCCAGCAGTAGCTCACAGGGGGACAAAAACATTCAGTACTTC. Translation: CASSSSQGDKNIQYF. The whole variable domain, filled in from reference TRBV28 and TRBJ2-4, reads DVKVTQSSRYLVKRTGEKVFLECVQDMDHENMFWYRQDPGLGLRLIYFSYDVKMKEKGDIPEGYSVSREKKERFSLILESASTNQTSMYLCASSSSQGDKNIQYFGAGTRLSVL.

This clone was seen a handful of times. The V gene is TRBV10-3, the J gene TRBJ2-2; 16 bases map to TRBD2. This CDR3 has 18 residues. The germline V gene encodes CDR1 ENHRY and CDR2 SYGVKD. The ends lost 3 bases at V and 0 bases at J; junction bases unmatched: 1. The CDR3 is CAISDGTSGRANTGELFF. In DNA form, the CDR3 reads TGTGCCATCAGTGACGGGACTAGCGGGAGGGCGAACACCGGGGAGCTGTTTTTT.

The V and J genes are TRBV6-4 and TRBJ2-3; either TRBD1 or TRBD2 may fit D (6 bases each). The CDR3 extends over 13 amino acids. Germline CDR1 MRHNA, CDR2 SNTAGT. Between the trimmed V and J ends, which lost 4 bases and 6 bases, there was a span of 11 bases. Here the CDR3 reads CASSARGPDTQYF. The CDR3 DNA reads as TGTGCCAGCAGTGCCCGGGGGCCGGATACGCAGTATTTT.